This TCR beta chain originates from a study of type 1 regulatory T cells. Study-level information: T-allo10 is an in vitro-generated, Tr1-enriched CD4 T cell product specific for alloantigen.

The V end lost 3 bases, the J end lost 1 base, and 7 bases lay between the germline ends. CDR1 and CDR2 from the germline V gene are SGHRS and YFSETQ. The CDR3 consists of 13 residues. Via MiXCR, TCRdb re-called the reads, giving one row per CDR3 protein. The repertoire holds tens of thousands of distinct CDR3 sequences, with more than 9% as singletons. This clonotype was picked up a small number of times. Its antigen is as yet unknown. The TCR was taken from a human donor in good health. The chain uses TRBV5-1 and TRBJ1-1; D gene ambiguous. The specimen was cultured non-Tr1 T cells, either the whole culture or a sorted T cell fraction (not recorded which). CDR3 amino acids: CASSSTRNTEAFF. The CDR3, as DNA: TGCGCCAGCAGCTCTACACGGAACACTGAAGCTTTCTTT.